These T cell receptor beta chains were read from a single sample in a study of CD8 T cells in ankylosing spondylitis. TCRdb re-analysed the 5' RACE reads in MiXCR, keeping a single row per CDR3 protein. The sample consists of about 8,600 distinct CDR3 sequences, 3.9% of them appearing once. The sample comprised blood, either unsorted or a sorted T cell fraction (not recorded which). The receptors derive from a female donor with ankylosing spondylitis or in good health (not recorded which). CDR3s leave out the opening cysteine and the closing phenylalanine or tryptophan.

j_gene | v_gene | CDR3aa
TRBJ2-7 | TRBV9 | ASSDQGSYEQY
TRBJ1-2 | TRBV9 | ASSVGQNYGYT
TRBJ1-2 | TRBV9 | ASSQGWIT
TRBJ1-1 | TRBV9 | ASSVKADTDTEAF
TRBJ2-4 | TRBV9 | ASSPGLAGTKNIQY
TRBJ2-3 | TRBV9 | ASSSPWTSGYTDTQY
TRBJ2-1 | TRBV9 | ASSVSGLSYNEQF
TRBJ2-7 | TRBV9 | ASSPSPGGSYEQY
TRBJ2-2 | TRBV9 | ASSHGGPTGELF
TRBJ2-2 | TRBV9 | ASSFGQGRAGELF
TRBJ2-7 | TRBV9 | ASSVHTGDDEQY
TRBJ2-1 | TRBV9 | ASSVVPENEQF
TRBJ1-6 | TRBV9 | ASSEPSTGPNSPLH
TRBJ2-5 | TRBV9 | ASSTRTGDVETQY
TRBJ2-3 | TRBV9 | ASSARGGQPTDTQY
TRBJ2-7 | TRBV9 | ASSESPTYEQY
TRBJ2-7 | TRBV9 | ASSLDSGGYEQY
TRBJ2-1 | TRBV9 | ASSPESSYNEQF
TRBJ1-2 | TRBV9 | ASSVDGTSTNYGYT
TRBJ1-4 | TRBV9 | ASSPGIRDEKLF
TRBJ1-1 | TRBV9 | ASSVRGGSPEAF
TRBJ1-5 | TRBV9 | ASSVAGGEPQH
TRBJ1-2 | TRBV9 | ASGGQAGYGYT
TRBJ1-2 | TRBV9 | ASSATGTASTKNYGYT
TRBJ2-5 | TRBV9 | ASSVGPPQETQY
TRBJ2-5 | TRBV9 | ASSAPGEYQETQY
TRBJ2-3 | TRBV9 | ASSALTSGGTDTQY
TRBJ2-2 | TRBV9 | ASSVYTSNTGELF
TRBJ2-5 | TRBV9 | ASSDGTAIPQETQY
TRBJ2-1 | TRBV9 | ASSVGRLAAYNEQF
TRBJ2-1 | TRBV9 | ASSGKGGSSYNEQF
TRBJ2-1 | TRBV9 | ASSVLGSYNEQF
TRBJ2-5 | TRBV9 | ASSAAGVGTSGDQETQY
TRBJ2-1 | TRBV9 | ASSSLDEQF
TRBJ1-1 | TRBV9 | ASSRTGTGDTEAF
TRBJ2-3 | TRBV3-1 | ASSQHREGRTDTQY
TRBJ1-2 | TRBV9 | ASSVEQGDYT
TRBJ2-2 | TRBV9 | ASSEDRGATGELF
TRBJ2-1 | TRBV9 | ASSPGLAHYNEQF
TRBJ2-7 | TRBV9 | ASSVGGAGFEQY
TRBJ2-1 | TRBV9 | ASSVVDDEQF
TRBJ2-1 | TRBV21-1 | ASTQRGNANNEQF
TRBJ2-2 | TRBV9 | ASSGTGTGELF
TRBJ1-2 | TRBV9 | ASSVADRGDYGYT
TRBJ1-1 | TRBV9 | ASSSSGMNTEAF
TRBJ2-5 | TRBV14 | ASSQNYRGPHRGGQETQY
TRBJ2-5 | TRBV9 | ASSVEALPPRWETQY
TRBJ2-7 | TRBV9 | ASSADLDSYEQY